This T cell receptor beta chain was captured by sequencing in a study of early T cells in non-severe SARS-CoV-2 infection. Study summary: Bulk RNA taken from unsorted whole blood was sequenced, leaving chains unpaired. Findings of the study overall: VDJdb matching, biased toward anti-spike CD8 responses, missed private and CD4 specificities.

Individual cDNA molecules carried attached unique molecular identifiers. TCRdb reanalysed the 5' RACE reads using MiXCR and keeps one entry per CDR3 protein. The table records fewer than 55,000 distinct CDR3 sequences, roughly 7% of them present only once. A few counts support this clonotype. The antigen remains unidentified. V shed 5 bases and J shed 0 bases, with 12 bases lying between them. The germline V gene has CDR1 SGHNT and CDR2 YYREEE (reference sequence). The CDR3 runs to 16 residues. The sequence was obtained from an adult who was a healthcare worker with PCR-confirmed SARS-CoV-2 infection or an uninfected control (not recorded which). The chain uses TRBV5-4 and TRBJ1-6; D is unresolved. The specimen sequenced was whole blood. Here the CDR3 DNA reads TGTGCCAGCAGGCTAGGGCCAAGCTCCTATAATTCACCCCTCCACTTT. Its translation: CASRLGPSSYNSPLHF.